The rows below give T cell receptor beta chains drawn from one sample of a study of T cells after yellow fever vaccination. TCRdb fed the 5' RACE reads into MiXCR, producing one record per CDR3 protein. The table has 350,000 to 450,000 distinct CDR3 sequences, around 6.5% seen once. The sample was PBMCs, taken 5 days after the yellow fever booster vaccination. Receptors originate from a man aged 25 to 40 who received the YFV17D yellow fever vaccine. Each CDR3 is given with its conserved first and last residue. D genes are given only for firm matches. Some rows mark clone size as missing; the rest say once, few, many or name a class of expanded clone.

size: many
D: NA
V: TRBV4-2
length: 16
J: TRBJ2-3
DNA: TGTGCCAGCAGCCAAGAGGACCAGAGGGCCGCAGATACGCAGTATTTT
CDR3: CASSQEDQRAADTQYF

size: few
D: NA
V: TRBV18
length: 14
J: TRBJ2-1
DNA: TGTGCCAGCTCGCCCACTAGTTTCTACAATGAGCAGTTCTTC
CDR3: CASSPTSFYNEQFF

size: many
D: NA
V: TRBV20-1
length: 12
J: TRBJ2-7
DNA: TGCAGTGCTAGCACCAACTCCTACGAGCAGTACTTC
CDR3: CSASTNSYEQYF

size: few
D: NA
V: TRBV7-8
length: 12
J: TRBJ2-7
DNA: TGTGCCAGCAGCCTTTTCGCCTACGAGCAGTACTTC
CDR3: CASSLFAYEQYF

size: NA
D: NA
V: TRBV10-1
length: 13
J: TRBJ2-1
DNA: TGCGCCAGCAGTGTAGGGAGTTGGAATGAGCAGTTCTTC
CDR3: CASSVGSWNEQFF

size: many
D: NA
V: TRBV5-1
length: 13
J: TRBJ2-1
DNA: TGCGCCAGCAGTCGCGGTTCCTACAATGAGCAGTTCTTC
CDR3: CASSRGSYNEQFF

size: NA
D: NA
V: TRBV5-1
length: 14
J: TRBJ2-5
DNA: TGCGCCAGCAGCTTGGGGACAGCGAAAGAGACCCAGTACTTC
CDR3: CASSLGTAKETQYF

size: NA
D: TRBD2
V: TRBV5-8
length: 15
J: TRBJ2-7
DNA: TGTGCCAGCAGCAGGGGACTAGCGGGAGTCTACGAGCAGTACTTC
CDR3: CASSRGLAGVYEQYF

size: few
D: TRBD1
V: TRBV29-1
length: 12
J: TRBJ2-7
DNA: TGCAGCGTTGTTAGGACAGGCTACGAGCAGTACTTC
CDR3: CSVVRTGYEQYF

size: few
D: NA
V: TRBV3-1
length: 15
J: TRBJ2-7
DNA: TGTGCCAGCAGCCAAGGTCGGGCTAGTTCCTACGAGCAGTACTTC
CDR3: CASSQGRASSYEQYF

size: few
D: TRBD1
V: TRBV12-3/TRBV12-4
length: 15
J: TRBJ2-7
DNA: TGTGCCAGCAGCCTTCCGGGACAGGGACCCTACGAGCAGTACTTC
CDR3: CASSLPGQGPYEQYF

size: few
D: NA
V: TRBV7-6
length: 13
J: TRBJ2-1
DNA: TGTGCCAGCAGCTTGTTACAGTTGGATGAGCAGTTCTTC
CDR3: CASSLLQLDEQFF

size: few
D: NA
V: TRBV12-3/TRBV12-4
length: 13
J: TRBJ2-1
DNA: TGTGCCAGCAGTTTCACCTCCCGGGACACAGGGTTCTTC
CDR3: CASSFTSRDTGFF

size: NA
D: NA
V: TRBV20-1
length: 12
J: TRBJ1-5
DNA: TGCAGTGCTAGGACTTTTGATCAGCCCCAGCATTTT
CDR3: CSARTFDQPQHF

size: few
D: TRBD1
V: TRBV24-1
length: 12
J: TRBJ1-2
DNA: TGTGCCACCGGGGGACAGGACTATGGCTACACCTTC
CDR3: CATGGQDYGYTF

size: NA
D: NA
V: TRBV7-3
length: 15
J: TRBJ1-1
DNA: TGTGCCAGCAGCTTAACGCGGGACGGGGGAACTGAAGCTTTCTTT
CDR3: CASSLTRDGGTEAFF

size: NA
D: NA
V: TRBV7-9
length: 14
J: TRBJ2-5
DNA: TGTGCCAGCGCCGGTACATACCTGGGTGGGACCCAGTACTTC
CDR3: CASAGTYLGGTQYF

size: NA
D: NA
V: TRBV7-9
length: 15
J: TRBJ2-1
DNA: TGTGCCAGCAGCTTAGATCTAGCGCCCAGGGCTGAGCAGTTCTTC
CDR3: CASSLDLAPRAEQFF

size: many
D: TRBD2
V: TRBV12-3/TRBV12-4
length: 14
J: TRBJ2-5
DNA: TGTGCCAGCAGTCGTAGCGGGAACCGGGAGACCCAGTACTTC
CDR3: CASSRSGNRETQYF

size: few
D: NA
V: TRBV7-6
length: 16
J: TRBJ1-4
DNA: TGTGCCAGCAGCTTAGGGTTTTTGAGGGGAGGAGAAAAACTGTTTTTT
CDR3: CASSLGFLRGGEKLFF

size: many
D: NA
V: TRBV20-1
length: 11
J: TRBJ2-7
DNA: TGCAGTGTAGGGCGGGAATACGAGCAGTACTTC
CDR3: CSVGREYEQYF

size: few
D: TRBD2
V: TRBV6-1
length: 19
J: TRBJ2-1
DNA: TGTGCCAGCACGGGAATGTCGGAGACTAGCGGGAGCTCCTACAATGAGCAGTTCTTC
CDR3: CASTGMSETSGSSYNEQFF